The clone carrying this T cell receptor beta chain was detected only once. Its target is not known. Indicated treatment: oral pan-JAK inhibitor, 5-10 mg twice daily. This entry belongs to a study of CD8+ T cells in alopecia areata. Points from the study as a whole: Links between baseline CD8+ expansion and response need larger treated cohorts. Treatment with tofacitinib significantly lowered scalp clonality and reduced expanded CD8+ clones among the top 100. Scalp specimens additionally yield sequences from normal skin's resident alphabeta T cells.

RNA was isolated and reverse transcribed to cDNA, the sequencing template. TCRdb keeps only in-frame clones here, not all; method: immunoSEQ multiplex PCR. This table has fewer than 250,000 clones, approximately 40% appearing once. The TCR was taken from a human donor with alopecia areata. The sample in question was CD4+ T cells sorted from blood, obtained around week 36, from a patient treated with tofacitinib.

The CDR3 here is CASSQGLGAEGQPQHF. For the CDR3, the DNA is TGCGCCAGCAGCCAAGGCCTCGGGGCTGAAGGTCAGCCCCAGCATTTT. This chain joins TRBV4-1 and TRBJ1-5; maybe TRBD1 (5 bases). Germline V gives CDR1 MGHRA, CDR2 YSYEKL. Trimming took off 1 base at V and 6 bases at J, with 16 bases between the two ends. CDR3 length: 16 amino acids.